The clone carrying this TCR beta chain has a count of ten or more. This entry comes from a study of metastatic and nonmetastatic thyroid tumors. The entire patient cohort was treatment-naive prior to thyroid surgery. The V end was cut by 7 bases, the J end by 7 bases, with 19 bases between. The length of the CDR3 is 13 residues. Germline V lookup: CDR1 SQVTM, CDR2 ANQGSEA. Using MiXCR, TCRdb re-called clones from the PCR reads. Found here are about 11,000 clones, 25% to 35% of them singletons; the top ten hold about 16%. This chain links TRBV29-1 with TRBJ1-1; TRBD1 is a possible D gene (6 bases). The sequence was obtained from a female donor with papillary thyroid cancer or a benign thyroid nodule (not recorded which). Some clones in this sample may be carry-over from other donors' samples. The specimen sequenced was tumor tissue. The CDR3 region has the DNA TGCAGCGCCTTGTACAGTACAGGGTATGAAGCTTTCTTT. The encoded protein is CSALYSTGYEAFF.